This TCR beta chain stems from a study of blood T cell repertoires in COVID-19. Germline V gene sequence: CDR1 MNHEY, CDR2 SVGAGI. CDR3 length equals 15 residues. The germline V and J ends were trimmed by 1 base and 0 bases, with 10 bases remaining between them. This clone has more than one count but fewer than ten. Sequencing used immunoSEQ multiplex PCR; TCRdb keeps in-frame clones, though not all of them. This sample has approximately 250,000 clones; approximately 90% occur once, and the top ten carry roughly 1.2%. Sequencing was performed on PBMCs or T cells enriched from blood (not recorded which). The receptor was isolated from a woman in her 40s with acute COVID-19. This chain connects TRBV6-5 to TRBJ2-7, with D possibly TRBD2 on 5 matching bases. Here the CDR3 reads CASSYLSGSSYEQYF. CDR3 DNA: TGTGCCAGCAGTTACTTAAGCGGTAGCTCCTACGAGCAGTACTTC.